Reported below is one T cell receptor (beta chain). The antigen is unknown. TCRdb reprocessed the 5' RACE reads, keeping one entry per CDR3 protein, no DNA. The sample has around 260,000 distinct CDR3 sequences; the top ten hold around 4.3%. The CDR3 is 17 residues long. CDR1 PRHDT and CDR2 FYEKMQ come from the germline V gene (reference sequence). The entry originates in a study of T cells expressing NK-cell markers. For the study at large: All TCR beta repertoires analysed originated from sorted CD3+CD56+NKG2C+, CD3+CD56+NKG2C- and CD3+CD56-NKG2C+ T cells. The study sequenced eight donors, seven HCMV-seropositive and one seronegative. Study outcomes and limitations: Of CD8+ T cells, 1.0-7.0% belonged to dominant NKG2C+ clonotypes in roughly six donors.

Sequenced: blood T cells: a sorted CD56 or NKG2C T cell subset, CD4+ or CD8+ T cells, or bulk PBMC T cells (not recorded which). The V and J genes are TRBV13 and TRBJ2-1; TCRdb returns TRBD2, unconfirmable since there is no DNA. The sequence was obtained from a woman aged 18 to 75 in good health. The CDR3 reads CASSRRRLAGVNNEQFF.